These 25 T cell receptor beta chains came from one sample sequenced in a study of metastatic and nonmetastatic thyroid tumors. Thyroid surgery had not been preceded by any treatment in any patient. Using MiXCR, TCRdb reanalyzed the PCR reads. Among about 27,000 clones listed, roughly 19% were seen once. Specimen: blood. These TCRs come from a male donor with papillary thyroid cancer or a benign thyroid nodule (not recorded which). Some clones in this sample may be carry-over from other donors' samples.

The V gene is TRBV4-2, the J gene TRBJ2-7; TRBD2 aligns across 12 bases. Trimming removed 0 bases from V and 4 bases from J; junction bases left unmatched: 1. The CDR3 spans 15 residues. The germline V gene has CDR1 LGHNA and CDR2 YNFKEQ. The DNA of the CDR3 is TGTGCCAGCAGCCAAGAGACTAGCGGGGGTTACGAGCAGTACTTC. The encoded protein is CASSQETSGGYEQYF.

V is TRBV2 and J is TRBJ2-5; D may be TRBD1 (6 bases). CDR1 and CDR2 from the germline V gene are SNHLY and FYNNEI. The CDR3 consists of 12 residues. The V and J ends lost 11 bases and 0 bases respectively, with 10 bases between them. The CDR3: CAGGRDQETQYF. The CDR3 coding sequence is TGTGCCGGGGGCCGTGACCAAGAGACCCAGTACTTC.

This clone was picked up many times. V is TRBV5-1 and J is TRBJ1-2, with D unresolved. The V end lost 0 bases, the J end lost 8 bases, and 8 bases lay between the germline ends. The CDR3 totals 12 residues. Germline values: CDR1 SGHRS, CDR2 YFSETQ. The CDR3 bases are TGCGCCAGCAGCTTGGCCAATGAGGGCTACACCTTC. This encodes CASSLANEGYTF.

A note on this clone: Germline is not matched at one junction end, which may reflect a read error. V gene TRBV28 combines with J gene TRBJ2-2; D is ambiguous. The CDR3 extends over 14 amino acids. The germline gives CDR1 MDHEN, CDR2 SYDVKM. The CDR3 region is CVSSLPRSPGELFF. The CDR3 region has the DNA TGTGTCAGCAGCCTCCCGCGATCCCCCGGTGAGCTGTTTTTT.

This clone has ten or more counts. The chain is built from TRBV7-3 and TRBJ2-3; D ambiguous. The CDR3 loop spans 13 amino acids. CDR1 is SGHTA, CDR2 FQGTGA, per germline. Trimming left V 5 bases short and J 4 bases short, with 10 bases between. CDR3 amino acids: CASSPRASDTQYF. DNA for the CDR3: TGTGCCAGCAGCCCCCGGGCGTCAGATACGCAGTATTTT.

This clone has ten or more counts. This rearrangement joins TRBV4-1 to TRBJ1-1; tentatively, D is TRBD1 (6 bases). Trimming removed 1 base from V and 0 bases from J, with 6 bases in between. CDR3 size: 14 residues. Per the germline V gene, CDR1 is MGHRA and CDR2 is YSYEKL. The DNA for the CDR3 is TGCGCCAGCAGCCAAGGGACAGTGAACACTGAAGCTTTCTTT. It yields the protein CASSQGTVNTEAFF.

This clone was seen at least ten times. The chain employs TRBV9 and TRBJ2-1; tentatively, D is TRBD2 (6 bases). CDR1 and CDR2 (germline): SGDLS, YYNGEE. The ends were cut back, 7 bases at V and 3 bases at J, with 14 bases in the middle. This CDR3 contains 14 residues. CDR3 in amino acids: CASGRDSFYNEQFF. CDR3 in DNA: TGTGCCAGCGGCCGGGACTCATTCTACAATGAGCAGTTCTTC.

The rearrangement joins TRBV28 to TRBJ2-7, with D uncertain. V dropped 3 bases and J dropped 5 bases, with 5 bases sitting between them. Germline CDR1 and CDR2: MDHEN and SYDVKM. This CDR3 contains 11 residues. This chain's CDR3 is CASSLLDEQYF. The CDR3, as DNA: TGTGCCAGCAGTTTGCTGGACGAGCAGTACTTC.

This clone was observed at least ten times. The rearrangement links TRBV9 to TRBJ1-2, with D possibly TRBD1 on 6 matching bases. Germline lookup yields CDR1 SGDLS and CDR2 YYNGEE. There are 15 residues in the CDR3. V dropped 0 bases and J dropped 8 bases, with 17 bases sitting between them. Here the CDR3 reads CASSVASREGGGYTF. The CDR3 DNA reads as TGTGCCAGCAGCGTAGCCTCAAGGGAGGGGGGAGGCTACACCTTC.

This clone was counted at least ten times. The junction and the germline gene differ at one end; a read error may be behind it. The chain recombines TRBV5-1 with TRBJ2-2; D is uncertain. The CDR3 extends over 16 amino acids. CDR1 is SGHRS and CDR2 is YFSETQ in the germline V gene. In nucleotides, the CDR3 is TGCGCCAGCGGCTTGGTTCCCATCGCGAACACCGGGGAGCTGTTTTTT. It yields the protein CASGLVPIANTGELFF.

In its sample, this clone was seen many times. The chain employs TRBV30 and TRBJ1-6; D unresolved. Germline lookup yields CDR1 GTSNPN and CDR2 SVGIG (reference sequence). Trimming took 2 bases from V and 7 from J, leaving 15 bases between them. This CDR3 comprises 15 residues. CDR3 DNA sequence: TGTGCCTGGAGTACCCGACATCGGATCAATTCACCCCTCCACTTT. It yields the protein CAWSTRHRINSPLHF.

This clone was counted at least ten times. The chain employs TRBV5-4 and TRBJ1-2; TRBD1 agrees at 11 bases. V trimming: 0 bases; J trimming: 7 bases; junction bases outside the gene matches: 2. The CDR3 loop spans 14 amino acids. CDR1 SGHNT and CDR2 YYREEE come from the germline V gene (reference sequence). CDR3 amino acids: CASSLAGQGGGYTF. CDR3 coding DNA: TGTGCCAGCAGCTTGGCGGGACAGGGGGGTGGCTACACCTTC.

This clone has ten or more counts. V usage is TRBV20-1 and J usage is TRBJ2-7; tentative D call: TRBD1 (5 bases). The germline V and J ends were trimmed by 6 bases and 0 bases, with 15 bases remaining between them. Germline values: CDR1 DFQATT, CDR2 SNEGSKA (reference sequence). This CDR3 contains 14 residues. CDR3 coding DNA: TGCAGTGCGTATACAGGCGAGAGCTCCTACGAGCAGTACTTC. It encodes CSAYTGESSYEQYF.

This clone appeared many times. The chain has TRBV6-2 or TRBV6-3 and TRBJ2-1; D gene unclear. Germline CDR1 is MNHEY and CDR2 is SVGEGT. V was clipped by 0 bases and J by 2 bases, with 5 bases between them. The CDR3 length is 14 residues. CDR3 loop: CASSYSGPYNEQFF. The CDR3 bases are TGTGCCAGCAGTTACTCTGGGCCCTACAATGAGCAGTTCTTC.

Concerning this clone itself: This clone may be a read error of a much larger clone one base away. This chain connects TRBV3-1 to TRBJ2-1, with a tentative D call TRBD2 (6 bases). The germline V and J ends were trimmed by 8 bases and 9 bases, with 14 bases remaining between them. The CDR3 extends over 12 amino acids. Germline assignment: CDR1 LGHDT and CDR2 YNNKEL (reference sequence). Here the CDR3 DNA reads TGTGCCAGCGGCTCATCTAGCGCTGAGCAGTTCTTC. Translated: CASGSSSAEQFF.

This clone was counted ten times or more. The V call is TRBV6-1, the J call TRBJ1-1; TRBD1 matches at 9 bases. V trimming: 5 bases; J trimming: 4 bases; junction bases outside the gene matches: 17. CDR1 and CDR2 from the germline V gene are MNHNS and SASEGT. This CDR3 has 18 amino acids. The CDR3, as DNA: TGTGCCAGCAGTAAATACAGGGGGCTCGATCCCCAAGGCACTGAAGCTTTCTTT. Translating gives CASSKYRGLDPQGTEAFF.

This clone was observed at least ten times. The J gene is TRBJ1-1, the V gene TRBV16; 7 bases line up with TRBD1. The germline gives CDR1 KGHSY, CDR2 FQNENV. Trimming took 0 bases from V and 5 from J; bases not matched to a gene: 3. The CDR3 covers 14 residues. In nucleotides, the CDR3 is TGTGCCAGCAGCCAATCGGGGACAGATACTGAAGCTTTCTTT. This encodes CASSQSGTDTEAFF.

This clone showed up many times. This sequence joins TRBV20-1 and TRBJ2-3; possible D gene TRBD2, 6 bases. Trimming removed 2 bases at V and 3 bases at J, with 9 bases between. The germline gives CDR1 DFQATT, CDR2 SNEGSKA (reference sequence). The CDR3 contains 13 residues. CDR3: CSARFGGTDTQYF. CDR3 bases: TGCAGTGCTAGATTTGGGGGGACAGATACGCAGTATTTT.

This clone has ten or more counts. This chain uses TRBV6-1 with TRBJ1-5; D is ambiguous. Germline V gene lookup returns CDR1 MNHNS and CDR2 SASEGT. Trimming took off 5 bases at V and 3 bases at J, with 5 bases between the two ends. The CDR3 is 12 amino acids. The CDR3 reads CASSPPNQPQHF. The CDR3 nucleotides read TGTGCCAGCAGTCCCCCCAATCAGCCCCAGCATTTT.

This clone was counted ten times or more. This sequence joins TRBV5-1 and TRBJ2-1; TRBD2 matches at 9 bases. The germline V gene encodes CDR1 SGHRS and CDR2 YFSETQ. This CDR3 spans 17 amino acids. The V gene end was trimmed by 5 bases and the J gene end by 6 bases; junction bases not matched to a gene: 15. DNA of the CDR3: TGCGCCAGCAGTGTTTACCTTGCGGGAGGGCCGAGCAATGAGCAGTTCTTC. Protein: CASSVYLAGGPSNEQFF.

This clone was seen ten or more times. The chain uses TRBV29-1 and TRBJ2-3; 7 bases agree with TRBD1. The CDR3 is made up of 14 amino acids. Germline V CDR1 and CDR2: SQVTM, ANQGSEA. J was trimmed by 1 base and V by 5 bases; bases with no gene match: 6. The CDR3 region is CSVHRDRRTDTQYF. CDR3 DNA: TGCAGCGTTCACCGGGACAGACGCACAGATACGCAGTATTTT.

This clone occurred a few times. CDR3 region: CASVSGFRAGAFF. CDR3 nucleotide sequence: TGTGCCAGCGTATCGGGTTTTCGAGCTGGAGCTTTCTTT. The genes are TRBV28 and TRBJ1-1; D ambiguous. CDR3 size: 13 residues. The V gene lost 8 bases and the J gene lost 10 bases, with 20 bases spanning the gap. CDR1 is MDHEN, CDR2 SYDVKM, per germline. The complete variable domain, with remaining parts taken from reference TRBV28 and TRBJ1-1, reads DVKVTQSSRYLVKRTGEKVFLECVQDMDHENMFWYRQDPGLGLRLIYFSYDVKMKEKGDIPEGYSVSREKKERFSLILESASTNQTSMYLCASVSGFRAGAFFGQGTRLTVV.

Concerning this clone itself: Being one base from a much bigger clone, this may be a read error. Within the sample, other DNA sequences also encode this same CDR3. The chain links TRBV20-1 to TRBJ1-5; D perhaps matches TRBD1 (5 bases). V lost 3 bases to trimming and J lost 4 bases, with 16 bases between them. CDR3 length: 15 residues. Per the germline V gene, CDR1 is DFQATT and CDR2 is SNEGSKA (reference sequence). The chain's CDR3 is CSARTGDSGNQPQHF. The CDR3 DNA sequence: TGCAGTGCTAGGACGGGCGACAGTGGAAATCAGCCCCAGCATTTT.

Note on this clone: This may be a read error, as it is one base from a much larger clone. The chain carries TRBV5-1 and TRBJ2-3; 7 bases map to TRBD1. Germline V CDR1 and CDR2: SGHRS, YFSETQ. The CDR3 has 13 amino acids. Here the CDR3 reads CASSLQGQETQYF. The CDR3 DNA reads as TGCGCCAGCAGCCTACAGGGGCAGGAGACCCAGTACTTT.

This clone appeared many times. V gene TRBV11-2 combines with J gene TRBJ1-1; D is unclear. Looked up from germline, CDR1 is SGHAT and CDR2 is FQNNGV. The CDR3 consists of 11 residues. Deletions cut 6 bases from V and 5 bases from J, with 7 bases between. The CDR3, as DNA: TGTGCCAGCAGAAGTGGGACTGAAGCTTTCTTT. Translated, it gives CASRSGTEAFF.